Each of the 12 T cell receptor beta chains below was sequenced from the same sample in a study of long-term antiretroviral therapy in people with HIV. Assay version v3.0 of immunoSEQ was used, and it was run at survey level. TCRdb keeps only in-frame clones here, not all; method: immunoSEQ multiplex PCR. This sample has tens of thousands of clones, with about 89% found just once. The sample was unsorted PBMCs, taken 0.1 years before starting antiretroviral therapy. The receptors derive from a woman aged 50 to 60 with HIV.

The J gene is TRBJ2-7, the V gene TRBV7-9; D gene unclear. CDR1 SEHNR and CDR2 FQNEAQ come from the germline V gene (reference sequence). The CDR3 runs 15 residues. V was cut by 6 bases and J by 4 bases, with 19 bases left in between. DNA for the CDR3: TGTGCCAGCAGTAGCCCCCAGGCCCCCTCATACGAGCAGTACTTC. Translation: CASSSPQAPSYEQYF.

The V and J genes are TRBV9 and TRBJ2-1, with 7 bases fitting TRBD1. V gave up 4 bases and J gave up 2 bases; unmatched junction bases: 6. The CDR3 has 15 amino acids. Per the germline V gene, CDR1 is SGDLS and CDR2 is YYNGEE. CDR3 DNA sequence: TGTGCCAGCAGCCTAACAGGGGTCCCCTACAATGAGCAGTTCTTC. It encodes CASSLTGVPYNEQFF.

V and J are TRBV7-8 and TRBJ2-2; 10 nucleotides align to TRBD1. The germline CDR1 and CDR2 sequences are SGHVS and FQNEAQ. CDR3 length: 16 residues. V shed 5 bases, J shed 5 bases, and the junction held 8 bases outside the gene matches. The CDR3 coding sequence is TGTGCCAGCAGCCAAGGGACAGGGGTCCCTACCGGGGAGCTGTTTTTT. It codes for CASSQGTGVPTGELFF.

V is TRBV4-2 and J is TRBJ1-4; D call uncertain. Germline assignment: CDR1 LGHNA and CDR2 YNFKEQ. CDR3 length equals 15 residues. The V end lost 1 base, the J end lost 7 bases, and 13 bases lay between the germline ends. In nucleotides, the CDR3 is TGTGCCAGCAGCCAAGGAGGAGAAGAGGGTGAAAAACTGTTTTTT. Amino acid sequence: CASSQGGEEGEKLFF.

This chain joins TRBV5-5 and TRBJ2-7; 8 bases map to TRBD1. The CDR3 spans 16 residues. V lost 4 bases, J lost 4 bases, and 13 bases stayed unmatched. CDR1 is SGHKS, CDR2 YYEKEE, per germline (reference sequence). CDR3 protein: CASSTGPRGQWYEQYF. In DNA, the CDR3 is TGTGCCAGCAGCACCGGCCCCAGGGGGCAATGGTACGAGCAGTACTTC.

The rearrangement uses TRBV6-6 and TRBJ2-5; D unresolved. The V end lost 0 bases, the J end lost 2 bases, and 7 bases lay between the germline ends. Germline CDR1 MNHNY, CDR2 SVGAGI (reference sequence). The CDR3 has 14 residues. Written as DNA, the CDR3 is TGTGCCAGCAGTTACTCGATCGATCAAGAGACCCAGTACTTC. Protein: CASSYSIDQETQYF.

A single count supports this clone. The CDR3 reads CASSTDSGIYGYTF. CDR3 in DNA: TGTGCCAGCAGTACCGACAGCGGTATCTATGGCTACACCTTC. This chain links TRBV27 with TRBJ1-2, with D perhaps matching TRBD1 (5 bases). The CDR3 is 14 amino acids. Germline V gene sequence: CDR1 MNHEY, CDR2 SMNVEV (reference sequence). Trimming took 5 bases from V and 4 from J, leaving 14 bases between them.

The chain couples TRBV7-9 to TRBJ2-3; D may be TRBD1 (5 bases). Per the germline V gene, CDR1 is SEHNR and CDR2 is FQNEAQ (reference sequence). V shed 0 bases and J shed 2 bases, with 9 bases lying between them. The CDR3 spans 15 residues. DNA of the CDR3: TGTGCCAGCAGCTTAGCTGCAGGGCTCACAGATACGCAGTATTTT. Protein: CASSLAAGLTDTQYF.

This clone turned up a few times. The chain couples TRBV6-1 to TRBJ1-6; 7 bases agree with TRBD1. The germline V gene encodes CDR1 MNHNS and CDR2 SASEGT. This CDR3 has 14 amino acids. The trim removed 6 bases at V and 9 bases at J, leaving 8 bases unmatched. The CDR3 DNA reads as TGTGCCAGCAGGCGCGGACAGGAAGCTTCACCCCTCCACTTT. Protein: CASRRGQEASPLHF.

The chain combines TRBV30 with TRBJ2-5; 7 bases line up with TRBD1. Germline V CDR1 and CDR2: GTSNPN, SVGIG (reference sequence). The CDR3 runs 14 residues. The V gene end was trimmed by 2 bases and the J gene end by 0 bases; junction bases not matched to a gene: 3. In nucleotides, the CDR3 is TGTGCCTGGAGTACGGGGACAGACCAAGAGACCCAGTACTTC. This encodes CAWSTGTDQETQYF.

The V gene is TRBV2, the J gene TRBJ1-1; weak D call: TRBD1 (6 bases). CDR1 and CDR2 (germline): SNHLY, FYNNEI. Trimming took 1 base from V and 1 from J, leaving 7 bases between them. There are 14 residues in the CDR3. CDR3: CASSEGGPNTEAFF. The DNA of the CDR3 is TGTGCCAGCAGTGAAGGGGGGCCGAACACTGAAGCTTTCTTT.

The J gene is TRBJ1-1, the V gene TRBV9; D not resolved. Germline values: CDR1 SGDLS, CDR2 YYNGEE. Trimming took 0 bases from V and 0 from J, leaving 6 bases between them. This CDR3 has 14 amino acids. The CDR3 nucleotides read TGTGCCAGCAGCGTAGACAGTCTGAACACTGAAGCTTTCTTT. Residues: CASSVDSLNTEAFF.